The table lists the clone carrying this T cell receptor (beta chain) with many counts. Its antigen is still unknown. Unmatched junction bases numbered 11, after V lost 2 bases and J lost 9 bases. The CDR3 sequence is 16 residues long. Germline V gene lookup returns CDR1 SGHNT and CDR2 YYREEE (reference sequence). These data come from a study of T-cell memory formation after mild COVID-19. About the research overall: TCR clusters mostly belonged to single donors. Study-level findings and limits: Certain responding clones were present in pre-infection memory, suggesting participation of cross-reactive memory. Most CD4+ clones that shrank were in CM and EM, while CD8+ ones turned up in EMRA.

TCRdb analysed the 5' RACE reads with MiXCR anew, one entry per CDR3 protein. The sample yields around 25,000 distinct CDR3 sequences, approximately 7% seen once. What was sequenced was PBMCs or a T cell subset sorted from them (not recorded which). The clonotype originates from an adult woman who had mild COVID-19 (a few samples of this study predate the infection). Cell type and time point are not known. The gene calls are TRBV5-4 and TRBJ2-1; 10 bases fit TRBD1. CDR3 protein: CASSFNLARTGGEQFF. CDR3 DNA: TGTGCCAGCAGCTTTAACTTGGCCAGGACAGGGGGTGAGCAGTTCTTC.